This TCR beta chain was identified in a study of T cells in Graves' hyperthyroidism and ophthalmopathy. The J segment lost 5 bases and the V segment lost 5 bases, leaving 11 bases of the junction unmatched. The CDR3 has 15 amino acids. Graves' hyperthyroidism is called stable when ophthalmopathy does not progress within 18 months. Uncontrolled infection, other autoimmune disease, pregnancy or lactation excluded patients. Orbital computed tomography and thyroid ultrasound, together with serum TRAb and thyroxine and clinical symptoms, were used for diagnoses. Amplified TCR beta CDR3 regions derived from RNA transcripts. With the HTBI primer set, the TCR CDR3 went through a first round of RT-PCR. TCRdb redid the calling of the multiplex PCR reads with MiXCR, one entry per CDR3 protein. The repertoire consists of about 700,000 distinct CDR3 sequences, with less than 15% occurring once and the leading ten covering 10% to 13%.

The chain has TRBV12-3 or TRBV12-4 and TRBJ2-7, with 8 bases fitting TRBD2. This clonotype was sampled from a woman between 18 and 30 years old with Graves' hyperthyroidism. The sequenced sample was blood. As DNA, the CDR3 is TGTGCCAGCAGTCCCCGCGCAACTAGCGGCAACGAGCAGTACTTC. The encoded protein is CASSPRATSGNEQYF.